This T cell receptor (beta chain) is from a study of OX40 agonist ivuxolimab in advanced cancers. In the study overall: A diagnosis of hepatocellular carcinoma, melanoma, renal cell or head and neck cancer was present in dose-escalation patients. Earlier treatment with anti-PD-1, anti-PD-L1 or anti-CTLA-4 was permitted, and around 36% had received some. Study observations and caveats: The work left the antigen specificity of expanded peripheral T cells undetermined.

The table came from immunoSEQ multiplex PCR; TCRdb's copy has only in-frame clones and leaves some out. The sample holds 150,000 to 170,000 clones, 94% seen once. V was cut by 4 bases and J by 1 base, with 11 bases left in between. The CDR3 length is 14 residues. Germline V gene lookup returns CDR1 SGDLS and CDR2 YYNGEE. Concerning this clone: Antigen specificity is unknown.

The sequences come from CD4+ or CD8+ T cells sorted from blood, collected in a trial of the OX40 agonist ivuxolimab. The TCR originated in an adult with an advanced solid tumor such as melanoma, head and neck, liver or kidney cancer. This chain joins TRBV9 and TRBJ1-1; D perhaps matches TRBD1 (6 bases). The CDR3 reads CASSLTGTNTEAFF. In DNA, the CDR3 is TGTGCCAGCAGCCTTACAGGGACGAACACTGAAGCTTTCTTT.